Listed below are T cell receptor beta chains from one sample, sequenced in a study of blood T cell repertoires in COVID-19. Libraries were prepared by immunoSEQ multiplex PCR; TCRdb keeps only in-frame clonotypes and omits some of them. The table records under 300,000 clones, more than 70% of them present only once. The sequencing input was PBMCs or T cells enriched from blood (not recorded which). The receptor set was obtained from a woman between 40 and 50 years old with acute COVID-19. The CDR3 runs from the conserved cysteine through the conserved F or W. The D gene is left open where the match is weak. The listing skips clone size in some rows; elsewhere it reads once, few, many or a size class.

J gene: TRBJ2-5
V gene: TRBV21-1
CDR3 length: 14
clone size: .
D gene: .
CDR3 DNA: TGTGCCAGCAGCAAAGACGGGGGGGCGAAGCCCCAGTACTTC
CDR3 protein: CASSKDGGAKPQYF

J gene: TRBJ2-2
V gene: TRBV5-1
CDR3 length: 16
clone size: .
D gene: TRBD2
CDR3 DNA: TGCGCCAGCAGCTTGAAAGTAGCGGGGGACACCGGGGAGCTGTTTTTT
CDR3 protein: CASSLKVAGDTGELFF

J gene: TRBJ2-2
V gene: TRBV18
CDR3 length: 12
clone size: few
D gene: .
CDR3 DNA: TGTGCCAGCTCACCACGTCTCGGGGAGCTGTTTTTT
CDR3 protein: CASSPRLGELFF

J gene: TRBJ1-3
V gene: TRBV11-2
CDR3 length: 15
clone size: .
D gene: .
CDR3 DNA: TGTGCCAGCAGCCCGGGAATCGCGAAGGGAAACACCATATATTTT
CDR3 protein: CASSPGIAKGNTIYF

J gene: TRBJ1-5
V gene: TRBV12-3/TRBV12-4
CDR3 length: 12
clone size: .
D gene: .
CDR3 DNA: TGTGCCAGCAGCCCAGGGGTTCGGCCCCAGCATTTT
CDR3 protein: CASSPGVRPQHF

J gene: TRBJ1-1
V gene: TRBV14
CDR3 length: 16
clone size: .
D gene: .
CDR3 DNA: TGTGCCAGCAGCCGCCAAATTACCAGCGGCAACACTGAAGCTTTCTTT
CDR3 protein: CASSRQITSGNTEAFF

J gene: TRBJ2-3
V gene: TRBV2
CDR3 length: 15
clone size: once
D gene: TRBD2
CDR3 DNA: TGTGCCAGCAGTGGCCAGCGGGAGAGTACAGATACGCAGTATTTT
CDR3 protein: CASSGQRESTDTQYF

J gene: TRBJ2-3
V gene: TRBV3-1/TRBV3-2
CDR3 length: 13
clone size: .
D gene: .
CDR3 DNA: TGTGCCAGCAGCCAAGTCCTCCGGTCTACGCAGTATTTT
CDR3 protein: CASSQVLRSTQYF

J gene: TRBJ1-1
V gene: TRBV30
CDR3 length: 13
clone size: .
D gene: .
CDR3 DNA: TGTGCCTGGACCCAGGACAAGAACACTGAAGCTTTCTTT
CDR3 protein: CAWTQDKNTEAFF

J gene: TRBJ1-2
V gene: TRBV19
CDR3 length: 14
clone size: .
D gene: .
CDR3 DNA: TGTGCCAGTAGTATATCTGTCCAGGGAGGAGGCTACACCTTC
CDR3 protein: CASSISVQGGGYTF

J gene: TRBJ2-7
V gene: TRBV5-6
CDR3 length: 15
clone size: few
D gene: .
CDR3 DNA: TGTGCCAGCAGCTTGGCTGCCAGGGTGTTCGACGAGCAGTACTTC
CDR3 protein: CASSLAARVFDEQYF

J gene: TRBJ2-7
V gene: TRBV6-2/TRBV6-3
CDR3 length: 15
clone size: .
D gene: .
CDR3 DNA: TGTGCCAGCAGTTACTCATACAGGGCCAACTACGAGCAGTACTTC
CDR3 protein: CASSYSYRANYEQYF

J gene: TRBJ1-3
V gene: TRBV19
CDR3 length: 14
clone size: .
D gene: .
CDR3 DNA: TGTGCCAGTAGCTCGGACAGCCGGCAGAACACCATATATTTT
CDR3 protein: CASSSDSRQNTIYF

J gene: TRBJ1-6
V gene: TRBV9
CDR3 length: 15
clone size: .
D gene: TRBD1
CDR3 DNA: TGTGCCAGCAGCGTACAGGGGGGAGATAATTCACCCCTCCACTTT
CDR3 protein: CASSVQGGDNSPLHF

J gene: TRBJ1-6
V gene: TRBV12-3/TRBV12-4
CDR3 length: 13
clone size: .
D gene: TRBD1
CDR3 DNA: TGTGCCAGCAGCCAGACAGGGTTTGGCCCCCTCCACTTT
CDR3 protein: CASSQTGFGPLHF

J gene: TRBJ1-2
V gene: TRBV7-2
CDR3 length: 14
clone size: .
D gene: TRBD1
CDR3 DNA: TGTGCCAGTACGGGACAGGGAAGGAACTATGGCTACACCTTC
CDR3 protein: CASTGQGRNYGYTF

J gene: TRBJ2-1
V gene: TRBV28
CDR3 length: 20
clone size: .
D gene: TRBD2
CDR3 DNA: TGTGCCAGCAGTTTTATGGCCCAGTCTCCAAAAGCGGGAGTGTACAATGAGCAGTTCTTC
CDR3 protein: CASSFMAQSPKAGVYNEQFF

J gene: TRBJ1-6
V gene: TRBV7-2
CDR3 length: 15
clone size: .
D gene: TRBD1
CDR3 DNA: TGTGCCAGCAGCTTAAATACAGGGGGTATTTCACCCCTCCACTTT
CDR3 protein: CASSLNTGGISPLHF

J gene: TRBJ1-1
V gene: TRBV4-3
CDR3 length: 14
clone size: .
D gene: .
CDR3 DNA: TGCGCCAGCAGCCAGGGAAGGGAGGTCCCTGAAGCTTTCTTT
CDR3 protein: CASSQGREVPEAFF

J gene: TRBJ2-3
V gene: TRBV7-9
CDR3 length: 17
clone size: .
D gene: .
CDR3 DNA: TGTGCCAGCAGCTTAGGGGTGGGTACAGAAACCACAGATACGCAGTATTTT
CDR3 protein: CASSLGVGTETTDTQYF

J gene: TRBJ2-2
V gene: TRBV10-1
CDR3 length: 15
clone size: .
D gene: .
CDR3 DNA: TGCGCCAGCAGTGACACAGGGCGGCTCACCGGGGAGCTGTTTTTT
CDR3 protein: CASSDTGRLTGELFF

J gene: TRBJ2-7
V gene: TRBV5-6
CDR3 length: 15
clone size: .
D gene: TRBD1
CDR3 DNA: TGTGCCAGCAGCTTGGCCGGCAGGGGGCTTTACGAGCAGTACTTC
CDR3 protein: CASSLAGRGLYEQYF

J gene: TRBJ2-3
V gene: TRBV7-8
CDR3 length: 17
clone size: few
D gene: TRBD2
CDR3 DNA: TGTGCCAGCAGCTTAGGTGGACTAGCGGGAGTCACAGATACGCAGTATTTT
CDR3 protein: CASSLGGLAGVTDTQYF

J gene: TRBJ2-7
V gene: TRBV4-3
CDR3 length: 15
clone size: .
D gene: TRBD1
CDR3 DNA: TGCGCCAGCAGCCAAGATCCAGGGGGCGATTACGAGCAGTACTTC
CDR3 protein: CASSQDPGGDYEQYF